This T cell receptor beta chain came from a study of technical replicates of blood from a few donors. TCRdb's table, derived via immunoSEQ multiplex PCR, lists solely in-frame clones and lacks some. Of roughly 80,000 clones listed, roughly 93% were seen once; the top ten hold 0.24%. Germline-derived CDR1 and CDR2 are MDHEN and SYDVKM. V lost 7 bases, J lost 4 bases, and 8 bases stayed unmatched. CDR3 length equals 14 residues. The receptor was isolated from a human donor in good health. V gene TRBV28 combines with J gene TRBJ1-2; 8 bases map to TRBD1. The sequenced material came from T cells isolated from PBMCs. CDR3 bases: TGTGCCAGCACCCTGACAGGGGACATCTATGGCTACACCTTC. Its protein is CASTLTGDIYGYTF.